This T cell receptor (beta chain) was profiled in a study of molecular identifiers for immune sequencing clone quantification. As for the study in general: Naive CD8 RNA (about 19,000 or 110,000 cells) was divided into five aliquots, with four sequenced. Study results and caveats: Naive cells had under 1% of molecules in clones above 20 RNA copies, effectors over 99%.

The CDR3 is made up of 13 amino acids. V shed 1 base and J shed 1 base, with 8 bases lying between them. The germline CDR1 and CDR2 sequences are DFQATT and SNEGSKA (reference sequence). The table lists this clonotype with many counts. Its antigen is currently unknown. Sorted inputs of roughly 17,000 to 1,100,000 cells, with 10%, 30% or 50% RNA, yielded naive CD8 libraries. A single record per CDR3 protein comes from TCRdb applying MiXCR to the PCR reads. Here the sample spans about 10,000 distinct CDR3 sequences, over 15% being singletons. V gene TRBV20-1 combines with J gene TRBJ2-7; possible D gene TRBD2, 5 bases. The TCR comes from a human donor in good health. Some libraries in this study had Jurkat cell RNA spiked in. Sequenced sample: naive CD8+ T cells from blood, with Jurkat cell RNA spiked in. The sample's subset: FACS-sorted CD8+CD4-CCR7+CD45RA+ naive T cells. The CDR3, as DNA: TGCAGTGCTAGAGTTACGGGGTCCTACGAGCAGTACTTC. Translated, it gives CSARVTGSYEQYF.